The sample holds many counts of the clone carrying this T cell receptor beta chain. The data were taken from a study of regulatory T cells in long-lasting Graves disease. Time point in this sample: newly diagnosed GD, antithyroid drugs for less than 3 months. PBMCs were the source of the RNA used for TCR sequencing. V lost 3 bases, J lost 6 bases, and 5 bases lay in between. The CDR3 runs 12 residues. Investigators prepared the TCR beta libraries by applying iRepertoire HTBI primers and Arm-PCR of CDR3 regions. MiXCR, run by TCRdb on the multiplex PCR reads, gives a single entry per CDR3 protein. The table shows about 460,000 distinct CDR3 sequences, with around 15% occurring only once. These data were likewise used in another study, on T cells in Graves' hyperthyroidism and ophthalmopathy. That publication notes: Hyperthyroidism patients were newly diagnosed, had disease duration under 2 months, and were aged 18 to 65 years. During a first-round RT-PCR of the TCR CDR3, the HTBI primer set was used.

The receptor comes from a woman in her fifties or sixties with Graves disease. This sequence joins TRBV12-3 or TRBV12-4 and TRBJ1-4; D is undetermined. This specimen was peripheral blood mononuclear cells (PBMCs), taken at new diagnosis, from a patient treated with antithyroid drugs. The CDR3 coding sequence is TGTGCCAGCAGTTTTCTGTATGAAAAACTGTTTTTT. Protein product: CASSFLYEKLFF.